This is a list of T cell receptor beta chains from one sample in a study of CD8+ T cells in alopecia areata. The repertoire was sequenced with immunoSEQ multiplex PCR; TCRdb's copy has only in-frame clones and lacks some. The sample consists of under 150,000 clones, 45% to 50% of them appearing once. Sequenced: NKG2D-low CD8+ T cells sorted from blood. These receptors were taken from a human donor with alopecia areata. The CDR3 runs from the conserved cysteine through the conserved F or W. A D gene is named only where the DNA matches it firmly. A row's size may be missing; if present it is once, few, many or a size class.

>TRBJ2-1|few|TRBV2|.
CAIRVDEQFF
TGTGCCATTAGAGTGGATGAGCAGTTCTTC
>TRBJ2-1|.|TRBV7-3|TRBD1
CASSLGQGLNEQFF
TGTGCCAGCAGCCTGGGACAGGGTTTAAATGAGCAGTTCTTC
>TRBJ1-3|.|TRBV30|.
CAWKKAGNTIYF
TGTGCCTGGAAGAAAGCTGGAAACACCATATATTTT
>TRBJ2-7|few|TRBV7-9|.
CASAGNEQYF
TGTGCCAGCGCGGGGAACGAGCAGTACTTC
>TRBJ1-1|.|TRBV30|.
CAWSVPENTEAFF
TGTGCCTGGAGTGTACCAGAGAACACTGAAGCTTTCTTT
>TRBJ2-7|.|TRBV13|.
CASSPPTGKYEQYF
TGTGCCAGCAGCCCCCCGACAGGCAAGTACGAGCAGTACTTC
>TRBJ2-1|.|TRBV19|.
CASSTTSLNEQFF
TGTGCCAGTAGTACCACTAGCCTCAATGAGCAGTTCTTC
>TRBJ2-2|.|TRBV29-1|.
CSVAGFTGELFF
TGCAGCGTCGCAGGGTTTACCGGGGAGCTGTTTTTT
>TRBJ2-7|.|TRBV4-1|.
CASSVPGDGNEQYF
TGCGCCAGCTCGGTCCCGGGAGATGGTAACGAGCAGTACTTC
>TRBJ2-5|.|TRBV5-1|.
CASSLAEHGETQYF
TGCGCCAGCAGCTTGGCCGAACATGGGGAGACCCAGTACTTC
>TRBJ1-1|.|TRBV11-2|.
CASSSEGGDEAFF
TGTGCCAGCAGCTCTGAGGGTGGCGATGAAGCTTTCTTT
>TRBJ2-3|.|TRBV29-1|.
CSVEGRSTTDTQYF
TGCAGCGTTGAGGGAAGATCTACCACAGATACGCAGTATTTT
>TRBJ2-7|.|TRBV23-1|.
CASSQGLGQNYYEQYF
TGCGCCAGCAGTCAGGGGTTAGGACAGAACTACTACGAGCAGTACTTC
>TRBJ2-1|.|TRBV29-1|.
CSAPNREQFF
TGCAGCGCTCCAAATCGTGAGCAGTTCTTC
>TRBJ2-1|.|TRBV11-2|.
CASSLDSTGSYNEQFF
TGTGCCAGCAGCTTAGATTCAACTGGGTCATACAATGAGCAGTTCTTC
>TRBJ2-1|.|TRBV29-1|TRBD2
CSSRLAVYNEQFF
TGCAGCTCCCGACTAGCGGTTTACAATGAGCAGTTCTTC
>TRBJ2-7|.|TRBV6-5|.
CASSYSSYGEQYF
TGTGCCAGCAGTTACTCGAGCTACGGAGAGCAGTACTTC
>TRBJ1-2|few|TRBV29-1|.
CSVEDPDGRVYGYTF
TGCAGCGTTGAAGATCCCGACGGCAGAGTCTATGGCTACACCTTC
>TRBJ1-5|few|TRBV7-9|.
CASSLWEEQPQHF
TGTGCCAGCAGCTTATGGGAAGAGCAGCCCCAGCATTTT
>TRBJ1-2|.|TRBV7-9|.
CASSPLAANYGYTF
TGTGCCAGCAGCCCGTTGGCAGCTAACTATGGCTACACCTTC
>TRBJ1-6|.|TRBV2|.
CASSAPGLNSPLHF
TGTGCCAGCAGTGCTCCAGGACTTAATTCACCCCTCCACTTT
>TRBJ1-2|.|TRBV6-6|TRBD1
CASSYGTGYNYGYTF
TGTGCCAGCAGTTACGGGACAGGATATAACTATGGCTACACCTTC
>TRBJ1-2|few|TRBV2|.
CASSERGRQDYGYTF
TGTGCCAGCAGTGAGAGGGGGAGGCAAGACTATGGCTACACCTTC
>TRBJ2-2|few|TRBV29-1|.
CSVEDPRASANTGELFF
TGCAGCGTTGAAGACCCTCGAGCATCCGCGAACACCGGGGAGCTGTTTTTT
>TRBJ2-7|few|TRBV29-1|.
CSVESGGPYEQYF
TGCAGCGTTGAGAGTGGGGGCCCCTACGAGCAGTACTTC
>TRBJ2-3|.|TRBV11-2|TRBD2
CASSLAPSGGLTSTDTQYF
TGTGCCAGCAGCTTAGCCCCTAGCGGAGGCTTGACTAGCACAGATACGCAGTATTTT
>TRBJ2-2|many|TRBV28|.
CASGGGEVYTGELFF
TGTGCCAGCGGCGGTGGGGAGGTATACACCGGGGAGCTGTTTTTT
>TRBJ2-7|once|TRBV11-2|TRBD1
CASSLGQSYEQYF
TGTGCCAGCAGCTTGGGACAGTCCTACGAGCAGTACTTC
>TRBJ2-7|.|TRBV11-2|.
CASSLSLGYEQYF
TGTGCCAGCAGTCTTTCCCTCGGGTACGAGCAGTACTTC
>TRBJ2-5|.|TRBV7-9|.
CASRGTKRDETQYF
TGTGCCAGCAGGGGAACAAAGAGAGATGAAACCCAGTACTTC
>TRBJ2-7|.|TRBV5-1|.
CASSLAGGNHEQYF
TGCGCCAGCAGCTTGGCAGGAGGGAACCACGAGCAGTACTTC
>TRBJ2-7|once|TRBV14|TRBD2
CASSRSGTEIYEQYF
TGTGCCAGCAGTCGCAGCGGGACGGAGATCTACGAGCAGTACTTC
>TRBJ2-1|.|TRBV2|.
CASSPPGQGGSNEQFF
TGTGCCAGCAGCCCTCCCGGGCAGGGTGGAAGCAATGAGCAGTTCTTC